This is a list of T cell receptor beta chains from one sample in a study of cytomegalovirus exposure and HLA in healthy donors. Here immunoSEQ multiplex PCR was the method, and the copy in TCRdb shows in-frame clones only, minus some. This table has roughly 190,000 clones, 75% to 80% appearing once. The sample consisted of PBMCs. The receptors were sampled from a woman under 40 in good health and CMV-seropositive. Each CDR3 is given with its conserved first and last residue. The order of the fields is CDR3 length, clone size, V gene, D gene, J gene, CDR3 DNA, CDR3 protein. D genes are given only for firm matches. Clone size is stated in some rows and not others, as once, few, many or a class when expanded.

CDR3 length: 14
clone size: .
V gene: TRBV2
D gene: TRBD1
J gene: TRBJ2-2
CDR3 DNA: TGTGCCAGCAGGAGACAGGGGGCAATCGGGGAGCTGTTTTTT
CDR3 protein: CASRRQGAIGELFF

CDR3 length: 16
clone size: .
V gene: TRBV5-4
D gene: .
J gene: TRBJ1-2
CDR3 DNA: TGTGCCAGCAGCATAGAGGGGACTAGGGGTAACTATGGCTACACCTTC
CDR3 protein: CASSIEGTRGNYGYTF

CDR3 length: 15
clone size: .
V gene: TRBV30
D gene: .
J gene: TRBJ1-5
CDR3 DNA: TGTGCCTGGAACCTCGGGGGGGCCGGCAATCAGCCCCAGCATTTT
CDR3 protein: CAWNLGGAGNQPQHF

CDR3 length: 15
clone size: .
V gene: TRBV25-1
D gene: TRBD1
J gene: TRBJ1-4
CDR3 DNA: TGTGCCAGCAGTGAATTTGCACAGGGGGGGGGAAAACTGTTTTTT
CDR3 protein: CASSEFAQGGGKLFF

CDR3 length: 21
clone size: .
V gene: TRBV4-1
D gene: TRBD2
J gene: TRBJ2-3
CDR3 DNA: TGCGCCAGCAGCCTCTCTGGGATGGGGCTAGCGGGAGTAGGTGCTGGAGATACGCAGTATTTT
CDR3 protein: CASSLSGMGLAGVGAGDTQYF

CDR3 length: 15
clone size: few
V gene: TRBV10-3
D gene: TRBD2
J gene: TRBJ2-5
CDR3 DNA: TGTGCCATCAGGAGACTAGCGGGGAACCAAGAGACCCAGTACTTC
CDR3 protein: CAIRRLAGNQETQYF

CDR3 length: 15
clone size: .
V gene: TRBV13
D gene: TRBD1
J gene: TRBJ2-5
CDR3 DNA: TGTGCCAGCAGCCTCATAGGGGACAGCCAAGAGACCCAGTACTTC
CDR3 protein: CASSLIGDSQETQYF

CDR3 length: 14
clone size: .
V gene: TRBV18
D gene: TRBD1
J gene: TRBJ1-5
CDR3 DNA: TGTGCCAGCTCACCTGACAGGGGCGGCCAGCCCCAGCATTTT
CDR3 protein: CASSPDRGGQPQHF

CDR3 length: 18
clone size: .
V gene: TRBV9
D gene: .
J gene: TRBJ1-2
CDR3 DNA: TGTGCCAGCAGCGTAGGCAAGTTTTGGCAGGGGACGTACTATGGCTACACCTTC
CDR3 protein: CASSVGKFWQGTYYGYTF

CDR3 length: 14
clone size: .
V gene: TRBV2
D gene: .
J gene: TRBJ1-5
CDR3 DNA: TGTGCCACTAGTGGGAGATCGGGCAATCAGCCCCAGCATTTT
CDR3 protein: CATSGRSGNQPQHF

CDR3 length: 13
clone size: once
V gene: TRBV28
D gene: .
J gene: TRBJ1-2
CDR3 DNA: TGTGCCAGCAGACACCCGCAGGGAGGCGGCTACACCTTC
CDR3 protein: CASRHPQGGGYTF

CDR3 length: 14
clone size: .
V gene: TRBV9
D gene: .
J gene: TRBJ2-7
CDR3 DNA: TGTGCCAGCAACGCGGGGACAGCCTGGCACGAGCAGTACTTC
CDR3 protein: CASNAGTAWHEQYF

CDR3 length: 14
clone size: .
V gene: TRBV5-6
D gene: TRBD1
J gene: TRBJ2-7
CDR3 DNA: TGTGCCAGCACCTTTATCAGGGGGTTAGACGAGCAGTACTTC
CDR3 protein: CASTFIRGLDEQYF

CDR3 length: 15
clone size: .
V gene: TRBV18
D gene: TRBD1
J gene: TRBJ1-2
CDR3 DNA: TGTGCCAGCTCACCGGGGACAGGTACAGACTATGGCTACACCTTC
CDR3 protein: CASSPGTGTDYGYTF

CDR3 length: 14
clone size: .
V gene: TRBV27
D gene: TRBD1
J gene: TRBJ2-7
CDR3 DNA: TGTGCCAGCAGTTCCCAAGGACAGGTCGCTGGGCAGTACTTC
CDR3 protein: CASSSQGQVAGQYF

CDR3 length: 15
clone size: few
V gene: TRBV4-3
D gene: .
J gene: TRBJ2-7
CDR3 DNA: TGCGCCAGCAGCCAAGAAGGGGGTCAGCCCTACGAGCAGTACTTC
CDR3 protein: CASSQEGGQPYEQYF

CDR3 length: 13
clone size: .
V gene: TRBV30
D gene: .
J gene: TRBJ1-5
CDR3 DNA: TGTGCCTGGCGTGACAGAGCTGATCAGCCCCAGCATTTT
CDR3 protein: CAWRDRADQPQHF

CDR3 length: 15
clone size: once
V gene: TRBV5-1
D gene: .
J gene: TRBJ2-5
CDR3 DNA: TGCGCCAGCAGCTTGGTTGGGAGCTCCGGAGAGACCCAGTACTTC
CDR3 protein: CASSLVGSSGETQYF

CDR3 length: 14
clone size: .
V gene: TRBV28
D gene: .
J gene: TRBJ1-2
CDR3 DNA: TGTGCCAGCAGTTTTAGCGTTTACCCCTATGGCTACACCTTC
CDR3 protein: CASSFSVYPYGYTF

CDR3 length: 16
clone size: .
V gene: TRBV5-1
D gene: TRBD2
J gene: TRBJ2-5
CDR3 DNA: TGCGCCAGCAGCTTGGCGGGACTAATCCTCCAAGAGACCCAGTACTTC
CDR3 protein: CASSLAGLILQETQYF